These 8 T cell receptor beta chains originate from one sample sequenced in a study of tumor and adjacent non-tumor tissue in lung cancer (dated by TCRdb to about 2018). RNA was isolated from bulk unsorted tissue, and RNA quality was assessed with a NanoDrop ND-1000 and an Agilent 2100. The library was generated by multiplex PCR. TCRdb records Illumina HiSeq 2500 as the sequencer. TCRbeta libraries were constructed through three rounds of nested PCR with primers (Table S4) according to protocols modified from ARM-PCR. Through fastp at Q25 and MiXCR, TCRdb rebuilt clones from the public reads, retaining in-frame beta chains. A single entry per CDR3 protein holds the most common genes and DNA from its merged rows. The sample data list 130,000 or so distinct CDR3 sequences, and 66% of these were observed just once. 9.5% to 15% of the sample lies in the top ten. The sample taken for sequencing was lung tumor tissue. These receptors originate from a man aged 30 to 45 with non-small cell lung cancer.

Turning to this clonotype: It may be a read error: a sequence one base away is much more abundant. CDR3 loop: CASSLGGRNIQYF. The CDR3 DNA is TGTGCCAGCAGCCTCGGTGGGAGAAACATTCAGTACTTC. The rearrangement links TRBV12-3 or TRBV12-4 to TRBJ2-4, with a possible D match to TRBD2 (5 bases). Trimming pared 6 bases from V and 6 bases from J, leaving 12 bases between. This CDR3 contains 13 residues.

This sequence joins TRBV20-1 and TRBJ2-5; 10 bases are a match to TRBD2. V was pared by 7 bases and J by 5 bases, with 19 bases of the junction left unmatched. CDR1 DFQATT and CDR2 SNEGSKA come from the germline V gene (reference sequence). CDR3 length: 17 amino acids. The CDR3 reads CSVRVVAGGITQETQYF. Here the CDR3 DNA reads TGCAGTGTTAGGGTAGTAGCGGGGGGAATTACTCAGGAGACCCAGTACTTC.

Points on this clonotype: The conserved phenylalanine or tryptophan normally closing the CDR3 is absent here, so this likely arose from a read error. The chain combines TRBV6-5 with TRBJ1-2; 7 bases line up with TRBD1. CDR1 is MNHEY and CDR2 is SVGAGI in the germline V gene. After removal of 6 bases from V and 7 bases from J, the junction contained 11 bases not matched to a gene. The CDR3 is 14 amino acids. The CDR3, as DNA: TGTGCCAGCAGCTTAGACAGGGCCCCCTCTGGCTACACCTCC. It yields the protein CASSLDRAPSGYTS.

Comment on this clonotype: This is likely a read error, given that the CDR3 carries no conserved phenylalanine or tryptophan at its end. This chain uses TRBV12-3 or TRBV12-4 with TRBJ1-1; unclear D gene. V dropped 10 bases and J dropped 1 base, with 13 bases sitting between them. There are 13 residues in the CDR3. The CDR3 nucleotides read TGTGCCACCAGCTTGGCGCAGAACACTGAAGCTTTCCTT. Its protein product is CATSLAQNTEAFL.

The chain combines TRBV6-4 with TRBJ2-2; no reliable D call. V dropped 4 bases and J dropped 1 base, with 4 bases sitting between them. This CDR3 has 13 residues. From germline, CDR1 is MRHNA and CDR2 SNTAGT. The CDR3 spells CASSAGNTGELFF. In DNA form, the CDR3 reads TGTGCCAGCAGTGCGGGGAACACCGGGGAGCTGTTTTTT.

This clonotype was observed a few times. A much larger clone lies a single base off, so this may be a read error. This sequence joins TRBV7-3 and TRBJ2-5, with D possibly TRBD2 on 6 matching bases. The J call is uncertain, as TRBJ2-1 better fits the DNA end. This CDR3 spans 15 amino acids. Germline assignment: CDR1 SGHTA and CDR2 FQGTGA. CDR3 DNA: TGTGCCAGCAGCTTATGGCCTAGCGTATCAGAGACCCAGTTCTTC. Residues: CASSLWPSVSETQFF.

The genes are TRBV12-3 or TRBV12-4 and TRBJ1-1; D remains unclear. This CDR3 region has 13 residues. V was shortened by 7 bases and J by 7 bases, with 16 bases between the two germline ends. CDR3 loop: CASTPQPTIEAFF. The CDR3 coding sequence is TGTGCCAGCACCCCACAGCCTACCATTGAAGCTTTCTTT.

The chain has TRBV6-2 or TRBV6-3 and TRBJ2-5; D assignment may be TRBD1 or TRBD2 (5 bases each). The germline V gene encodes CDR1 MNHEY and CDR2 SVGEGT. Trimming took off 10 bases at V and 1 base at J, with 22 bases between the two ends. This CDR3 comprises 16 residues. Here the CDR3 DNA reads TGTGCCAACAGCCCCCATATGGGGACCACCCAAGAGACCCAGTACTTC. This codes for CANSPHMGTTQETQYF.